Following are 2 T cell receptor beta chains from one sample sequenced in a study of T cells in Graves' hyperthyroidism and ophthalmopathy. Researchers amplified the TCR beta CDR3 regions from RNA transcripts. First-round RT-PCR of the TCR CDR3 relied on the HTBI primer set. TCRdb analysed the multiplex PCR reads with MiXCR anew, one entry per CDR3 protein. The sample shows over 300,000 distinct CDR3 sequences, approximately 15% of them seen only once. Input material: blood. The receptors were sampled from a woman aged 40 to 55 with Graves' ophthalmopathy.

Many counts were recorded for this clonotype. This chain connects TRBV6-1 to TRBJ1-1; D not resolved. The CDR3 is made up of 15 amino acids. The V and J ends lost 4 bases and 1 base respectively, with 13 bases between them. Germline values: CDR1 MNHNS, CDR2 SASEGT. The CDR3 loop reads CASSAIVAPNTEAFF. CDR3 in DNA: TGTGCCAGCAGTGCCATTGTGGCCCCGAACACTGAAGCTTTCTTT.

The J gene is TRBJ2-5, the V gene TRBV19; 10 bases match TRBD1. V lost 6 bases and J lost 4; bases outside the gene matches: 20. This CDR3 is 19 amino acids long. Germline V gene data show CDR1 as LNHDA and CDR2 as SQIVND (reference sequence). The CDR3 region is CASSSERTGTGARRETQYF. The CDR3 DNA sequence: TGTGCCAGTAGCTCGGAACGGACCGGGACAGGGGCCCGTCGAGAGACCCAGTACTTC.